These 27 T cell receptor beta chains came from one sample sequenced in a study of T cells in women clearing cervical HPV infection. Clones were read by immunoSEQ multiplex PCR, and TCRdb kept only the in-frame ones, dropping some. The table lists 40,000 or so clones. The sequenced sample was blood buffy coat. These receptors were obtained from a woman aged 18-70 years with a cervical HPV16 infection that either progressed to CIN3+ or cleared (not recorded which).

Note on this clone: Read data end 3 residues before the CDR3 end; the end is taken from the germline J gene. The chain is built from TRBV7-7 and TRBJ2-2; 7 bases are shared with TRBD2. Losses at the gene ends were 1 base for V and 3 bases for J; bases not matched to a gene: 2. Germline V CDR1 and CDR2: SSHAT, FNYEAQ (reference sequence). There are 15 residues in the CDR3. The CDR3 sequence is CASSLVGGDTGELFF. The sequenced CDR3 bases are TGTGCCAGCAGCTTAGTTGGGGGGGACACCGGGGAG.

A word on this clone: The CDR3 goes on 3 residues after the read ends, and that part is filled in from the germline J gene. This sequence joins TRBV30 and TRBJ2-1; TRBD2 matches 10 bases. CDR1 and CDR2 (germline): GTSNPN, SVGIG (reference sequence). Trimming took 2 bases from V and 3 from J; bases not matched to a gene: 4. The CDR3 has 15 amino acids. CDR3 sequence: CAWSPIAGGYNEQFF. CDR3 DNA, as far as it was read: TGTGCCTGGAGTCCCATAGCGGGGGGCTACAATGAG.

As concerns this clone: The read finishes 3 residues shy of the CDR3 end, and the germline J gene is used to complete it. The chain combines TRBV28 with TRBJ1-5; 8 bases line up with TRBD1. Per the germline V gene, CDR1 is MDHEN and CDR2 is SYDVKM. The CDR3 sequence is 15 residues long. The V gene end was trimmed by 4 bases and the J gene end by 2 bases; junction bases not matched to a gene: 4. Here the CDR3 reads CASSSSGQGNQPQHF. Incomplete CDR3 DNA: TGTGCCAGCAGTTCCTCGGGACAGGGCAATCAGCCC.

Partial CDR3 DNA: TGTGCCAGCAGTGGAGGGGGTTTTGGCAACTATGGC. Translation gives CASSGGGFGNYG. The full CDR3 reads CASSGGGFGNYGYTF. The rearrangement uses TRBV2 and TRBJ1-2; a weak D match, TRBD1 (6 bases). The read comes to an end 3 residues before the CDR3 does, leaving the germline J gene to fill in the end. The V and J ends lost 4 bases and 2 bases respectively, with 14 bases between them. Per germline, CDR1 SNHLY and CDR2 FYNNEI. CDR3 size: 15 residues.

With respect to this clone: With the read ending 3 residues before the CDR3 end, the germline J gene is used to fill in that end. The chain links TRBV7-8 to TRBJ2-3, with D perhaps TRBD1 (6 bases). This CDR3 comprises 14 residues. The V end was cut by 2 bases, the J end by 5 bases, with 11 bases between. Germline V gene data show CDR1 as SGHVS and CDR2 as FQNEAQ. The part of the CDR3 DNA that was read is TGTGCCAGCAGCTTAATCAGGGGTAAAGATACG. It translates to CASSLIRGKDT. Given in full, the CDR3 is CASSLIRGKDTQYF. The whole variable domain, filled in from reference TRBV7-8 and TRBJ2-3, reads GAGVSQSPRYKVAKRGQDVALRCDPISGHVSLFWYQQALGQGPEFLTYFQNEAQLDKSGLPSDRFFAERPEGSVSTLKIQRTQQEDSAVYLCASSLIRGKDTQYFGPGTRLTVL.

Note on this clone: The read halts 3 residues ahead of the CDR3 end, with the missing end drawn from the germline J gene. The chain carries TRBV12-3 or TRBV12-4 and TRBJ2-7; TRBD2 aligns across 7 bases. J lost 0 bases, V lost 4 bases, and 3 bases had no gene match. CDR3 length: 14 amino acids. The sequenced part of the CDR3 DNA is TGTGCCAGCAGTTATAGCGGGTTCTCCTACGAG. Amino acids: CASSYSGFSYE. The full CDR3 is CASSYSGFSYEQYF.

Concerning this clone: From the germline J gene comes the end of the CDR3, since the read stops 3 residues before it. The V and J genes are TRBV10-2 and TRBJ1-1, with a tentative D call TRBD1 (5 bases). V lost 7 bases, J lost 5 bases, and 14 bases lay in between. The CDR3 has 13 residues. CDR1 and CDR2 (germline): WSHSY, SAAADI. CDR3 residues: CASIDPQGTEAFF. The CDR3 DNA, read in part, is TGCGCCAGCATCGACCCCCAGGGAACTGAA.

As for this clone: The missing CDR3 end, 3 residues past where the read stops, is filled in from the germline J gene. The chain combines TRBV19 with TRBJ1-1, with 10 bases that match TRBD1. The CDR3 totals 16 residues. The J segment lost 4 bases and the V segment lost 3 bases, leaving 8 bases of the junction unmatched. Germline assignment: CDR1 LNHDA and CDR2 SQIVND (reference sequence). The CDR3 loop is CASSILSGTGATEAFF. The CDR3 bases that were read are TGTGCCAGTAGTATCCTTTCCGGGACAGGGGCCACTGAA.

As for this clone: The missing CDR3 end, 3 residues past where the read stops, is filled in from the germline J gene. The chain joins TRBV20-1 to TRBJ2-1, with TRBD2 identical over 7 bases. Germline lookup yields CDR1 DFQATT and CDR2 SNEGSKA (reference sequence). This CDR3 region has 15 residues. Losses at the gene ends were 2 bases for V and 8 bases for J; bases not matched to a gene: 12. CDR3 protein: CSARRAGIQSHEQFF. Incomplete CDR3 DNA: TGCAGTGCTAGACGAGCGGGAATACAATCCCATGAG.

Partial CDR3 DNA: TGTGCCAGCAGTGAAGATCAGAGCAATCAGCCC. This codes for CASSEDQSNQP. The full CDR3 is CASSEDQSNQPQHF. This rearrangement joins TRBV6-1 to TRBJ1-5; unclear D gene. The read stops 3 residues short of the end of the CDR3; the missing end is completed from the germline J gene. The CDR3 covers 14 residues. Germline CDR1 is MNHNS and CDR2 is SASEGT. V lost 1 base and J lost 1, with 5 bases in between.

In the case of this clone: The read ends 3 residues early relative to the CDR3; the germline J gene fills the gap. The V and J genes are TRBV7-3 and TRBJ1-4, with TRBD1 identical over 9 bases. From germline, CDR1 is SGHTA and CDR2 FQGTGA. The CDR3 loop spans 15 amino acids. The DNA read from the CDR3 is TGTGCCAGCAGCCTCGCGGGACAGGGAAATTCACCA. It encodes CASSLAGQGNSP. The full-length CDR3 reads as CASSLAGQGNSPLFF.

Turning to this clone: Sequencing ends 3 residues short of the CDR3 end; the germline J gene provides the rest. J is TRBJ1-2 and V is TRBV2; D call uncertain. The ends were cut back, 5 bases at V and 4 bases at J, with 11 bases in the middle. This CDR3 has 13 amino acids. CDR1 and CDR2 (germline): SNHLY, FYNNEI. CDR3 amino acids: CASSNHVSYGYTF. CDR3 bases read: TGTGCCAGCAGTAACCACGTCAGCTATGGC.

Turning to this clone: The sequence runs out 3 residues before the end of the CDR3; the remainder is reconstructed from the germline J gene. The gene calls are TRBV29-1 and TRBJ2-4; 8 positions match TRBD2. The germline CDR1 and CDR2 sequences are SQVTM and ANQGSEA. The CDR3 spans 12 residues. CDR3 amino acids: CSAGGGNYGQYF. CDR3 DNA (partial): TGCAGCGCCGGCGGGGGGAACTATGGT.

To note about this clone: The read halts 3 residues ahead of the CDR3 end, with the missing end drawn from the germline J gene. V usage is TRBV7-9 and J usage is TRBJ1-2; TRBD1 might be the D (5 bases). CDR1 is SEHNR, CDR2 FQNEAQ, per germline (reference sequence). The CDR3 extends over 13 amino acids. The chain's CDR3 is CASSSGTPDTYTF. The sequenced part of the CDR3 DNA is TGTGCCAGCAGCTCTGGGACTCCAGATACC.

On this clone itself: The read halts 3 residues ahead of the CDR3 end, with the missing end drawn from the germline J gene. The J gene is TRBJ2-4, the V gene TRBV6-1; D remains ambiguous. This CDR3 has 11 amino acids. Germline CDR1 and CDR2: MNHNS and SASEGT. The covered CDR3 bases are TGTGCCAGCAGTGTAGTTAATGGT. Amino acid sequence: CASSVVNG. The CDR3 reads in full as CASSVVNGQYF.

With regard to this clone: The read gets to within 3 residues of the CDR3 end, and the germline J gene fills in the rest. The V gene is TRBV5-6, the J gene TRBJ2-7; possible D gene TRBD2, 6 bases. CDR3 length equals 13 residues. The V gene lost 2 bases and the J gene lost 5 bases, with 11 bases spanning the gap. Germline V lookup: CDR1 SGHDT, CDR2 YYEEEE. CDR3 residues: CASSFGGGHEQYF. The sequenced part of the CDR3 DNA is TGTGCCAGCAGCTTCGGGGGAGGCCACGAG.

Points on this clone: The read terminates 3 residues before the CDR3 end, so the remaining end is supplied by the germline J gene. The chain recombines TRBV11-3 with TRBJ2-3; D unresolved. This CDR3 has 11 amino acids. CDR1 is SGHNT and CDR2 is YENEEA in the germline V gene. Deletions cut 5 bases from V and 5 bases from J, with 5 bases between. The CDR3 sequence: CASSRGDTQYF. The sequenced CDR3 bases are TGTGCCAGCAGCCGAGGAGATACG.

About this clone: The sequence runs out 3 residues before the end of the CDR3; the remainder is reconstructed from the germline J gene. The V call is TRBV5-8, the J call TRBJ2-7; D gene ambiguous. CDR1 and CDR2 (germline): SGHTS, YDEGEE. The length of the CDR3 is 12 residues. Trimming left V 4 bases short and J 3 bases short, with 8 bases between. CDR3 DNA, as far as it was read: TGTGCCAGCAGCCCACTTTTCTACGAG. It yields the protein CASSPLFYE. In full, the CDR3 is CASSPLFYEQYF.

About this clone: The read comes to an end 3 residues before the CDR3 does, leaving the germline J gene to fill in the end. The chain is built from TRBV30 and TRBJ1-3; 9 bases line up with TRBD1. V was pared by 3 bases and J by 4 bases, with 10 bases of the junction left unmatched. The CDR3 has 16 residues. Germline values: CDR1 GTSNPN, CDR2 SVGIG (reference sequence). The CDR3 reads CAWRVGQGIDGNTIYF. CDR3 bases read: TGTGCCTGGAGGGTGGGACAGGGAATTGACGGAAACACC.

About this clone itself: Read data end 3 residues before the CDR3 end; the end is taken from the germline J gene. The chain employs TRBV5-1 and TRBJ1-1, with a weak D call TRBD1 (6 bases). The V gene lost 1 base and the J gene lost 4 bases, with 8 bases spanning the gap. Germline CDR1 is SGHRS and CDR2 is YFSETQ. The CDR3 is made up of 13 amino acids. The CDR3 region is CASSLQGGTEAFF. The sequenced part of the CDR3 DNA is TGCGCCAGCAGCTTGCAAGGGGGCACTGAA.

CDR3 DNA (partial): TGTGCCAGCAGTGAAAACAGGTCTGGGACCGGGGAG. Translating gives CASSENRSGTGE. The complete CDR3 sequence is CASSENRSGTGELFF. The chain joins TRBV2 to TRBJ2-2; possible D gene TRBD1, 5 bases. The missing CDR3 end, 3 residues past where the read stops, is filled in from the germline J gene. Trimming pared 2 bases from V and 5 bases from J, leaving 12 bases between. Germline-derived CDR1 and CDR2 are SNHLY and FYNNEI. CDR3 length: 15 amino acids.

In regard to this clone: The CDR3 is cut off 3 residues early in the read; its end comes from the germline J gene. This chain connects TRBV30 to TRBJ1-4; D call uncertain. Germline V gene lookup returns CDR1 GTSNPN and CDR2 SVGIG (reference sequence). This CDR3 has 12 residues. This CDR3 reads CAWSRWRSPLFF. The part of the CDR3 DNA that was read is TGTGCCTGGAGTCGTTGGCGGTCACCA.

The CDR3 sequence: CASSIRLDQPQYF. CDR3 DNA (partial): TGTGCCAGTAGTATTCGGCTAGACCAGCCG. The chain combines TRBV19 with TRBJ2-3; D gene uncertain. The CDR3 end falls 3 residues outside the read, so it is completed with the germline J gene. Germline lookup yields CDR1 LNHDA and CDR2 SQIVND (reference sequence). The CDR3 totals 13 residues.

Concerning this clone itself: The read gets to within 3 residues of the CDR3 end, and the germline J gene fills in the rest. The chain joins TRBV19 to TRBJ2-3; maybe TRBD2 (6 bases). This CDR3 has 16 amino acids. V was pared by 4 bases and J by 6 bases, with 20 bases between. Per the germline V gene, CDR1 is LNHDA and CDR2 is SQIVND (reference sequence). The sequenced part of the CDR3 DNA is TGTGCCAGTAGTACTCTGACTAGTGGGGAGGCCGATACG. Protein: CASSTLTSGEADT. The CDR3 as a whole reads CASSTLTSGEADTQYF.

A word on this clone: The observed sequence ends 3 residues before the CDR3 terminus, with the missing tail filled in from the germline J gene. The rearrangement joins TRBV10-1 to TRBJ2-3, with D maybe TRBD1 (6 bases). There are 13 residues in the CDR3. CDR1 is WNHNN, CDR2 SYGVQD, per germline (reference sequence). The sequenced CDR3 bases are TGCGCCAGCAGCGTGACAGGTAATCAGCCG. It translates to CASSVTGNQP. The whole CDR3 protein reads CASSVTGNQPQYF.

The covered CDR3 bases are TGTGCCAGCAGCGACTTATCGCACGAG. It translates to CASSDLSHE. Given in full, the CDR3 is CASSDLSHEQYF. This chain connects TRBV6-2 or TRBV6-3 to TRBJ2-7, with D unresolved. The read falls 3 residues short of the CDR3 end, and the missing part is taken from the germline J gene. There are 12 residues in the CDR3. The germline V and J ends were trimmed by 6 bases and 5 bases, with 11 bases remaining between them. Germline loops: CDR1 MNHEY, CDR2 SVGEGT.

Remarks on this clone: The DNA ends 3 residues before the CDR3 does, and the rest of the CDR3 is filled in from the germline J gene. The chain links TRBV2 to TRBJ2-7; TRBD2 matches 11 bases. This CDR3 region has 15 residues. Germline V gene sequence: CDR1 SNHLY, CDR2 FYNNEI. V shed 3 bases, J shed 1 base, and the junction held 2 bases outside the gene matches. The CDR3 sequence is CASSELAGGSYEQYF. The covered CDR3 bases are TGTGCCAGCAGTGAGCTAGCGGGGGGTTCCTACGAG.